The 20 T cell receptor beta chains in this list originate from one sample, sequenced in a study of T cells in Graves' hyperthyroidism and ophthalmopathy. The source material, RNA transcripts, was used to amplify TCR beta CDR3 regions. The HTBI primer set drove a first-round RT-PCR of the TCR CDR3. TCRdb re-called the multiplex PCR reads with MiXCR, one entry per CDR3 protein. This table holds a few hundred thousand distinct CDR3 sequences, more than 15% found once. Material for sequencing was blood. The receptors derive from a woman younger than 30 with Graves' hyperthyroidism that later progressed to Graves' ophthalmopathy.

This clonotype came up many times. The rearrangement joins TRBV28 to TRBJ2-6; D remains unclear. V shed 6 bases and J shed 4 bases, with 4 bases lying between them. The CDR3 consists of 12 residues. Germline V lookup: CDR1 MDHEN, CDR2 SYDVKM. CDR3 region: CASSVGANVLTF. In DNA form, the CDR3 reads TGTGCCAGCAGCGTAGGGGCCAACGTCCTGACTTTC. Based on the CDR3 plus reference TRBV28 and TRBJ2-6, the full variable domain is DVKVTQSSRYLVKRTGEKVFLECVQDMDHENMFWYRQDPGLGLRLIYFSYDVKMKEKGDIPEGYSVSREKKERFSLILESASTNQTSMYLCASSVGANVLTFGAGSRLTVL.

This clonotype was recorded many times. The rearrangement joins TRBV30 to TRBJ1-1; D might be TRBD1 (6 bases). CDR3 length equals 13 residues. V lost 3 bases to trimming and J lost 1 base, with 9 bases between them. Germline CDR1 GTSNPN, CDR2 SVGIG (reference sequence). The CDR3 loop reads CAWRPGQNTEAFF. CDR3 DNA: TGTGCCTGGAGGCCGGGACAGAACACTGAAGCTTTCTTT.

This clonotype was picked up many times. The rearrangement uses TRBV6-2 or TRBV6-3 and TRBJ2-7; D perhaps matches TRBD1 (7 bases). The CDR3 is made up of 14 amino acids. The germline V gene encodes CDR1 MNHEY and CDR2 SVGEGT. Trimming left V 5 bases short and J 2 bases short, with 13 bases between. The CDR3 sequence is CASSGGTAPYEQYF. CDR3 nucleotides: TGTGCCAGCAGTGGCGGGACAGCCCCCTACGAGCAGTACTTC.

This clonotype has ten or more counts. The J gene is TRBJ2-1, the V gene TRBV2; no clear D. V was pared by 6 bases and J by 5 bases, with 14 bases between. CDR1 and CDR2 from the germline V gene are SNHLY and FYNNEI. CDR3 size: 14 residues. CDR3 DNA sequence: TGTGCCAGCAGAGCCCCTTTACATAACAATGAGCAGTTCTTC. Its protein product is CASRAPLHNNEQFF. The variable domain in full, completed from reference TRBV2 and TRBJ2-1, reads EPEVTQTPSHQVTQMGQEVILRCVPISNHLYFYWYRQILGQKVEFLVSFYNNEISEKSEIFDDQFSVERPDGSNFTLKIRSTKLEDSAMYFCASRAPLHNNEQFFGPGTRLTVL.

The table lists this clonotype with many counts. The chain joins TRBV6-1 to TRBJ1-4; the match to TRBD1 covers 7 bases. V trimming: 6 bases; J trimming: 7 bases; junction bases outside the gene matches: 8. The CDR3 extends over 14 amino acids. The V gene's germline CDR1 is MNHNS and CDR2 SASEGT. CDR3 protein: CASRPISGGEKLFF. The CDR3 bases are TGTGCCAGCAGACCGATTTCAGGGGGTGAAAAACTGTTTTTT.

The chain recombines TRBV27 with TRBJ2-5; 9 nucleotides agree with TRBD1. V shed 6 bases and J 4 bases; nucleotides not matched to a gene: 6. In germline, CDR1 is MNHEY, CDR2 SMNVEV (reference sequence). The CDR3 loop spans 14 amino acids. The CDR3 DNA sequence: TGTGCCAGCAGGTTAACAGGGGGCGGAGAGACCCAGTACTTC. This translates into CASRLTGGGETQYF.

The CDR3 region is CASSQDRAGGFYGYTF. CDR3 DNA sequence: TGTGCCAGCAGCCAAGATCGGGCAGGGGGCTTCTATGGCTACACCTTC. V and J are TRBV3-1 and TRBJ1-2; 8 nucleotides match TRBD1. Germline trimming cut 0 bases from V and 4 bases from J; bases unmatched to any gene: 7. Germline V gene sequence: CDR1 LGHDT, CDR2 YNNKEL (reference sequence). CDR3 size: 16 residues.

This clonotype appeared many times. The CDR3 region is CASSLQVRVSSYNEQFF. Written as DNA, the CDR3 is TGTGCCAGCAGCTTACAGGTCAGGGTTAGCTCCTACAATGAGCAGTTCTTC. The chain joins TRBV7-2 to TRBJ2-1; possible D gene TRBD1, 5 bases. The germline gives CDR1 SGHTA, CDR2 FQGNSA. The V end was cut by 2 bases, the J end by 0 bases, with 14 bases between. This CDR3 spans 17 amino acids. Full variable domain (rest looked up from reference TRBV7-2 and TRBJ2-1): GAGVSQSPSNKVTEKGKDVELRCDPISGHTALYWYRQSLGQGLEFLIYFQGNSAPDKSGLPSDRFSAERTGGSVSTLTIQRTQQEDSAVYLCASSLQVRVSSYNEQFFGPGTRLTVL.

Of note for this clonotype: This may come from a read error, since a much larger clone is one base off. The genes are TRBV20-1 and TRBJ2-7; TRBD2 matches 10 bases. This CDR3 comprises 15 residues. Germline loops: CDR1 DFQATT, CDR2 SNEGSKA (reference sequence). Here the CDR3 reads CSVRALAGDSYEQYF. The CDR3 DNA reads TGCAGTGTTAGAGCTCTAGCGGGAGACTCCTACGAGCAGTACTTC.

Many counts were recorded for this clonotype. This sequence joins TRBV20-1 and TRBJ2-3; 12 bases match TRBD2. The germline CDR1 and CDR2 sequences are DFQATT and SNEGSKA (reference sequence). The ends lost 0 bases at V and 6 bases at J; junction bases unmatched: 16. This CDR3 has 19 amino acids. CDR3 coding DNA: TGCAGTGCTAGAGATGTTAGGCTAGCGGGAGGGCCCACGGAGGATACGCAGTATTTT. This sequence encodes CSARDVRLAGGPTEDTQYF.

The chain combines TRBV4-3 with TRBJ2-7, with 11 positions matching TRBD1. The CDR3 has 15 amino acids. Trimming cost V 2 bases and J 7 bases; bases outside gene matches: 7. The germline V gene has CDR1 LGHNA and CDR2 YSLEER. CDR3 amino acids: CASSQTGTGGREQYF. The DNA of the CDR3 is TGCGCCAGCAGCCAAACCGGGACAGGGGGTCGAGAGCAGTACTTC.

A remark on this clonotype: It may be a read error: a sequence one base away is much more abundant. The CDR3 DNA reads as TGTGCCAGCAGTGAAACAGGGGCTGCGGATACGCGGTATTTT. It yields the protein CASSETGAADTRYF. This chain uses TRBV12-3 or TRBV12-4 with TRBJ2-3; 7 nucleotides line up with TRBD1. This CDR3 comprises 14 residues.

The chain is built from TRBV5-8 and TRBJ1-2; D is unresolved. The CDR3 is 15 amino acids. Germline values: CDR1 SGHTS, CDR2 YDEGEE. V lost 0 bases and J 8 bases, leaving 17 bases between the germline ends. For the CDR3, the DNA is TGTGCCAGCAGCTTGGGACACGGCGAGACGGAGGGCTACACCTTC. Translation gives CASSLGHGETEGYTF.

As concerns this clonotype: Just one base apart from a much larger clone, this may be a read error. The chain recombines TRBV11-2 with TRBJ1-1; tentatively, D is TRBD1 (5 bases). Germline-derived CDR1 and CDR2 are SGHAT and FQNNGV. This CDR3 contains 15 residues. The CDR3 spells CASSSGHLLNTEVFF. The CDR3 region has the DNA TGTGCCAGCAGCTCCGGACATCTCCTGAACACTGAAGTTTTCTTT.

This clonotype has at least ten counts. The rearrangement uses TRBV28 and TRBJ2-7, with D tentatively TRBD1 (6 bases). V lost 7 bases to trimming and J lost 3 bases, with 13 bases between them. CDR3 length: 13 residues. The V gene's germline CDR1 is MDHEN and CDR2 SYDVKM. The CDR3 sequence is CASTSEQGYEQYF. The CDR3 DNA sequence: TGTGCCAGCACATCAGAACAGGGCTACGAGCAGTACTTC.

This clonotype was detected ten times or more. V gene TRBV6-5 combines with J gene TRBJ1-5; TRBD1 matches 7 bases. The CDR3 has 17 amino acids. Unmatched junction bases numbered 9, after V lost 0 bases and J lost 4 bases. Per germline, CDR1 MNHEY and CDR2 SVGAGI. The DNA of the CDR3 is TGTGCCAGCAGTTACTCGCTTGGGACAGCCCATAATCAGCCCCAGCATTTT. Protein product: CASSYSLGTAHNQPQHF.

This clonotype occurred a few times. This chain links TRBV27 with TRBJ2-5, with 7 bases identical to TRBD1. V lost 5 bases and J lost 5; bases outside the gene matches: 11. Germline V gene data show CDR1 as MNHEY and CDR2 as SMNVEV (reference sequence). The CDR3 sequence is 15 residues long. CDR3 DNA sequence: TGTGCCAGCAGTCCCCGACAGGGACGACGGGAGACCCAGTACTTC. Its translation: CASSPRQGRRETQYF.

This clonotype was seen a handful of times. V usage is TRBV2 and J usage is TRBJ2-5; D is perhaps TRBD1 (5 bases). The V gene's germline CDR1 is SNHLY and CDR2 FYNNEI. This CDR3 has 13 amino acids. V lost 6 bases to trimming and J lost 1 base, with 9 bases between them. DNA of the CDR3: TGTGCCAGCAGCTCAGGGTTCCAAGAGACCCAGTACTTC. The encoded protein is CASSSGFQETQYF.

This clonotype has just a few counts. The CDR3 DNA reads as TGTGCCAGCAGTTTTCGGGACAGGGTCATCGAGCAGTTCTTC. Translating gives CASSFRDRVIEQFF. The rearrangement joins TRBV6-1 to TRBJ2-1; TRBD1 matches 9 bases. The germline V gene has CDR1 MNHNS and CDR2 SASEGT. The CDR3 has 14 amino acids. The J segment lost 10 bases and the V segment lost 5 bases, leaving 9 bases of the junction unmatched.

The sample holds many counts of this clonotype. The chain employs TRBV20-1 and TRBJ2-7, with 13 bases matching TRBD2. The CDR3 extends over 14 amino acids. Trimming removed 5 bases from V and 4 bases from J; junction bases left unmatched: 5. The germline V gene encodes CDR1 DFQATT and CDR2 SNEGSKA (reference sequence). CDR3 coding DNA: TGCAGTGCTCCCAGGACTAGCGGGAGATACGAGCAGTACTTC. As protein: CSAPRTSGRYEQYF.